The rows below give T cell receptor beta chains drawn from one sample of a study of T cells after yellow fever vaccination. TCRdb processed the 5' RACE reads anew with MiXCR; each CDR3 protein has one entry. Among about 30,000 distinct CDR3 sequences listed, under 6% were seen once. The sequencing used CD8+ T cells sorted from PBMCs, collected 10 days after the yellow fever booster vaccination. The receptors shown here come from a man under 40 who received the YFV17D yellow fever vaccine. CDR3s include the opening cysteine and the closing phenylalanine or tryptophan. Each record gives: V gene, D gene, clone size, J gene, CDR3 DNA, CDR3 protein. D genes are given only for firm matches. Size tells how often a clone was seen (once, few, many) or the class of an expanded clone, and some rows leave it out.

TRBV30	NA	many	TRBJ2-2	TGTGCCTGGAGTACTGGGTCCCACACCGGGGAGCTGTTTTTT	CAWSTGSHTGELFF
TRBV7-9	NA	many	TRBJ2-1	TGTGCCAGCAGCAAAACCAGGAATGAGCAGTTCTTC	CASSKTRNEQFF
TRBV6-2/TRBV6-3	NA	many	TRBJ2-5	TGTGCCAGCAGTTACTCGACCTGGGGCTCGGAGACCCAGTACTTC	CASSYSTWGSETQYF
TRBV4-3	TRBD1	many	TRBJ2-7	TGCGCCAGCAGCCCGGACAGGGGACCTCTGTACGAGCAGTACTTC	CASSPDRGPLYEQYF
TRBV5-1	TRBD1	many	TRBJ2-7	TGCGCCAGCAGCTTGGGACAGGGATTGACCTACGAGCAGTACTTC	CASSLGQGLTYEQYF
TRBV12-3/TRBV12-4	NA	many	TRBJ2-4	TGTGCCAGCAGTTTTGACGGAAACATTCAGTACTTC	CASSFDGNIQYF
TRBV6-2/TRBV6-3	NA	many	TRBJ2-7	TGTGCCAGCAGTTACTCCGGGGGAGAGTCCTACGAGCAGTACTTC	CASSYSGGESYEQYF
TRBV6-4	TRBD1	many	TRBJ2-2	TGTGCCAGCAGTGAGACAGGGTACACCGGGGAGCTGTTTTTT	CASSETGYTGELFF
TRBV7-6	TRBD1	many	TRBJ2-3	TGTGCCAGCAGCGGGGAGGCAGGGGGCGTTCGGCAGTATTTT	CASSGEAGGVRQYF
TRBV7-9	NA	many	TRBJ2-4	TGTGCCAGCAGCTTAGAGGGGATAGCCAAAAACATTCAGTACTTC	CASSLEGIAKNIQYF
TRBV5-1	NA	many	TRBJ2-1	TGCGCCAGCAGCTTGGCCGGACAGCGAGACTACAATGAGCAGTTCTTC	CASSLAGQRDYNEQFF
TRBV6-1	TRBD2	NA	TRBJ2-7	TGTGCCAGCTCGCGGGGGATGAGTAGCGAGCAGTACTTC	CASSRGMSSEQYF
TRBV19	NA	many	TRBJ1-5	TGTGCCAGTAGCCCAACAGGGTATCAGCCCCAGCATTTT	CASSPTGYQPQHF
TRBV5-1	NA	many	TRBJ2-7	TGCGCCAGCAGCCAAACAAGCGAAAGCTCCTACGAGCAGTACTTC	CASSQTSESSYEQYF
TRBV10-2	NA	NA	TRBJ2-1	TGCGCCAGCAGTTTAGTCGACTCCGATAATGAGCAGTTCTTC	CASSLVDSDNEQFF
TRBV30	TRBD2	many	TRBJ2-1	TGTGCCTGGAGTAAGAGCGGGAGCGTGGTCAATGAGCAGTTCTTC	CAWSKSGSVVNEQFF
TRBV5-6	NA	many	TRBJ1-1	TGTGCCAGCAGCCCGGCGGGCACTGAAGCTTTCTTT	CASSPAGTEAFF